These 28 T cell receptor beta chains share one sample of origin, sequenced in a study of cytomegalovirus exposure and HLA in healthy donors. The PCR employed 60 Vbeta primers together with 13 Jbeta primers. The assay was immunoSEQ multiplex PCR, and TCRdb's table has in-frame clones only and misses some. The repertoire shows tens of thousands of clones; the top ten hold roughly 1.4%. The sequenced sample was PBMCs. All receptors derive from a man in his thirties or forties in good health and CMV-seronegative.

The chain joins TRBV6-5 to TRBJ2-1, with 11 bases that match TRBD2. With 10 bases clipped from V and 10 bases from J, the junction kept 6 bases outside the gene matches. CDR3 size: 12 residues. Germline V gene lookup returns CDR1 MNHEY and CDR2 SVGAGI. The CDR3 loop reads CATLAGGGEQFF. The CDR3 nucleotides are TGTGCCACCTTAGCGGGAGGGGGGGAGCAGTTCTTC.

The chain employs TRBV7-2 and TRBJ1-1, with a weak D call TRBD1 (6 bases). The CDR3 covers 13 residues. Trimming took off 1 base at V and 4 bases at J, with 7 bases between the two ends. Per the germline V gene, CDR1 is SGHTA and CDR2 is FQGNSA. Written as DNA, the CDR3 is TGTGCCAGCAGCTTAGAAGGGGGCACTGAAGCTTTCTTT. Protein: CASSLEGGTEAFF.

The CDR3 is CASSPLGSSRSYNEQFF. CDR3 bases: TGTGCCAGCTCGCCCCTCGGGTCCTCTCGGTCCTACAATGAGCAGTTCTTC. The chain combines TRBV18 with TRBJ2-1; D is unresolved. Germline-derived CDR1 and CDR2 are KGHSH and LQKENI. V gave up 6 bases and J gave up 1 base, with 19 bases separating them. This CDR3 has 17 residues.

The chain carries TRBV5-1 and TRBJ2-7, with 8 bases aligning to TRBD2. CDR3 size: 16 residues. The germline gives CDR1 SGHRS, CDR2 YFSETQ. With V trimmed by 3 bases and J by 1 base, 9 bases remained unmatched. The DNA for the CDR3 is TGCGCCAGCAGCTCAAGCGGGAGCGCCGGATCCTACGAGCAGTACTTC. It encodes CASSSSGSAGSYEQYF. The variable domain in full, with the rest retrieved from reference TRBV5-1 and TRBJ2-7, is KAGVTQTPRYLIKTRGQQVTLSCSPISGHRSVSWYQQTPGQGLQFLFEYFSETQRNKGNFPGRFSGRQFSNSRSEMNVSTLELGDSALYLCASSSSGSAGSYEQYFGPGTRLTVT.

This chain uses TRBV7-9 with TRBJ2-7; no definite D call. The CDR3 consists of 11 residues. Germline loops: CDR1 SEHNR, CDR2 FQNEAQ (reference sequence). V was pared by 4 bases and J by 3 bases, with 4 bases between. CDR3 coding DNA: TGTGCCAGCAGCTCCCTCTACGAGCAGTACTTC. Amino acid sequence: CASSSLYEQYF.

The CDR3 loop is CASSQGAGGPYEQYF. Written as DNA, the CDR3 is TGCGCCAGCAGCCAAGGGGCGGGAGGGCCTTACGAGCAGTACTTC. The genes are TRBV4-1 and TRBJ2-7; 9 bases match TRBD2. This CDR3 spans 15 amino acids. CDR1 is MGHRA and CDR2 is YSYEKL in the germline V gene. The junction had 5 bases not matched to a gene; V was cut back by 1 base and J by 4 bases.

V is TRBV29-1 and J is TRBJ2-7; D perhaps matches TRBD1 (5 bases). The CDR3 consists of 15 residues. V was pared by 0 bases and J by 6 bases, with 18 bases between. In germline, CDR1 is SQVTM, CDR2 ANQGSEA. As DNA, the CDR3 is TGCAGCGTTGAAGATTGGACACAGAGTGCCAGCGAGCAGTACTTC. The encoded protein is CSVEDWTQSASEQYF.

This chain connects TRBV29-1 to TRBJ1-1, with TRBD1 as a possible D gene (6 bases). Germline CDR1 reads SQVTM; CDR2 reads ANQGSEA. V gave up 4 bases and J gave up 2 bases, with 14 bases separating them. The CDR3 is 14 residues long. In DNA form, the CDR3 reads TGCAGCGTTGGTGGCTTGGGGGCAAACACTGAAGCTTTCTTT. It translates to CSVGGLGANTEAFF.

The chain employs TRBV30 and TRBJ2-7; TRBD2 might be the D (5 bases). The CDR3 has 13 residues. Germline V lookup: CDR1 GTSNPN, CDR2 SVGIG (reference sequence). The germline V and J ends were trimmed by 1 base and 4 bases, with 11 bases remaining between them. CDR3 nucleotide sequence: TGTGCCTGGAGTGGGCGGGTCGGATACGAGCAGTACTTC. Translation gives CAWSGRVGYEQYF. Supplemented by reference TRBV30 and TRBJ2-7, the full variable domain reads SQTIHQWPATLVQPVGSPLSLECTVEGTSNPNLYWYRQAAGRGLQLLFYSVGIGQISSEVPQNLSASRPQDRQFILSSKKLLLSDSGFYLCAWSGRVGYEQYFGPGTRLTVT.

The chain combines TRBV9 with TRBJ2-7; TRBD1 might be the D (5 bases). The V gene lost 0 bases and the J gene lost 2 bases, with 6 bases spanning the gap. CDR3 length: 13 amino acids. Germline V CDR1 and CDR2: SGDLS, YYNGEE. The CDR3 nucleotides are TGTGCCAGCAGCGTAGAGGGGACCTACGAGCAGTACTTC. It yields the protein CASSVEGTYEQYF.

The chain uses TRBV30 and TRBJ2-5, with TRBD2 identical over 9 bases. TRBJ2-7 matches the DNA end more closely, so the J call is doubtful. The V gene's germline CDR1 is GTSNPN and CDR2 SVGIG (reference sequence). The CDR3 sequence is 14 residues long. Here the CDR3 reads CAWSVRLADYEQYF. In DNA, the CDR3 is TGTGCCTGGAGTGTACGACTAGCGGACTACGAGCAGTACTTC.

The chain joins TRBV5-1 to TRBJ2-7, with D maybe TRBD2 (6 bases). The CDR3 has 15 amino acids. In germline, CDR1 is SGHRS, CDR2 YFSETQ. V dropped 2 bases and J dropped 0 bases, with 12 bases sitting between them. CDR3 in amino acids: CASSLAGIPSYEQYF. In DNA, the CDR3 is TGCGCCAGCAGCTTAGCGGGCATCCCCTCCTACGAGCAGTACTTC.

The rearrangement joins TRBV7-2 to TRBJ2-2; D is perhaps TRBD1 (6 bases). V lost 5 bases, J lost 5 bases, and 15 bases lay in between. The CDR3 consists of 15 residues. Germline V CDR1 and CDR2: SGHTA, FQGNSA. CDR3 protein: CASSPRSQGTGELFF. CDR3 nucleotide sequence: TGTGCCAGCAGCCCCCGGTCCCAGGGGACCGGGGAGCTGTTTTTT.

V gene TRBV9 combines with J gene TRBJ2-1; 12 nucleotides line up with TRBD2. V was clipped by 6 bases and J by 6 bases; unmatched bases: 7. Germline loops: CDR1 SGDLS, CDR2 YYNGEE. The CDR3 is 15 amino acids. The CDR3 region has the DNA TGTGCCAGCACCCCATGGACTAGCGGGACCAATGAGCAGTTCTTC. Amino acids: CASTPWTSGTNEQFF.

The chain uses TRBV27 and TRBJ2-5, with a weak D call TRBD1 (5 bases). V lost 5 bases to trimming and J lost 2 bases, with 12 bases between them. CDR3 size: 14 residues. Germline loops: CDR1 MNHEY, CDR2 SMNVEV (reference sequence). CDR3 DNA: TGTGCCAGCAGTCCGTGGACACGACAAGAGACCCAGTACTTC. Its translation: CASSPWTRQETQYF.

The chain uses TRBV9 and TRBJ2-7, with TRBD2 identical over 10 bases. Trimming removed 0 bases from V and 0 bases from J; junction bases left unmatched: 3. Germline CDR1 reads SGDLS; CDR2 reads YYNGEE. The CDR3 is 16 residues long. The CDR3 bases are TGTGCCAGCAGCGTAGGAAGCGGGAGGGCCTCCTACGAGCAGTACTTC. Its translation: CASSVGSGRASYEQYF.

The chain links TRBV4-1 to TRBJ2-1; TRBD2 matches 11 bases. The germline CDR1 and CDR2 sequences are MGHRA and YSYEKL. The V and J ends lost 2 bases and 9 bases, in that order; junction bases with no gene match: 6. This CDR3 spans 15 amino acids. The CDR3 reads CASSQIAGGPLEQFF. CDR3 nucleotide sequence: TGCGCCAGCAGCCAAATAGCGGGAGGGCCCCTTGAGCAGTTCTTC.

CDR3 sequence reads: CASSLTARNYGYTF. CDR3 in DNA: TGTGCCAGCAGCCTGACAGCTAGAAACTATGGCTACACCTTC. This chain uses TRBV5-4 with TRBJ1-2, with a possible D match to TRBD1 (5 bases). Trimming shortened V by 4 bases and J by 2 bases, and 12 bases separated the two germline ends. The CDR3 spans 14 residues. CDR1 is SGHNT and CDR2 is YYREEE in the germline V gene (reference sequence).

The gene calls are TRBV30 and TRBJ2-6, with 7 bases matching TRBD1. CDR3 length equals 18 residues. Germline V gene lookup returns CDR1 GTSNPN and CDR2 SVGIG (reference sequence). The V segment lost 0 bases and the J segment 0 bases; nucleotides outside the gene matches: 8. Written as DNA, the CDR3 is TGTGCCTGGAGTGTCGCTAGACAGGGATACTCTGGGGCCAACGTCCTGACTTTC. The encoded protein is CAWSVARQGYSGANVLTF.

The rearrangement uses TRBV30 and TRBJ2-3; D may be TRBD1 (7 bases). This CDR3 has 16 amino acids. Trimming stripped 0 bases from V and 3 bases from J, with 16 bases between. Germline V lookup: CDR1 GTSNPN, CDR2 SVGIG (reference sequence). CDR3 bases: TGTGCCTGGAGTGTACGGATTTCAGGGGGGACAGATACGCAGTATTTT. Translation: CAWSVRISGGTDTQYF.

The CDR3 is CAISDRAQGFDGYTF. The CDR3, as DNA: TGTGCCATCAGTGATCGCGCACAGGGGTTCGATGGCTACACCTTC. The gene calls are TRBV10-3 and TRBJ1-2, with TRBD1 matching over 7 bases. This CDR3 is built from 15 residues. Germline trimming cut 3 bases from V and 6 bases from J; bases unmatched to any gene: 10. Germline assignment: CDR1 ENHRY and CDR2 SYGVKD.

The gene calls are TRBV27 and TRBJ2-1; D is perhaps TRBD2 (6 bases). Looked up from germline, CDR1 is MNHEY and CDR2 is SMNVEV (reference sequence). V lost 4 bases and J 5 bases, leaving 12 bases between the germline ends. This CDR3 contains 14 residues. In DNA form, the CDR3 reads TGTGCCAGCAGTTCCGCCGGGGGAAACAATGAGCAGTTCTTC. Translated, it gives CASSSAGGNNEQFF.

The chain employs TRBV6-5 and TRBJ1-1; D is unresolved. The CDR3 runs 14 residues. Germline-derived CDR1 and CDR2 are MNHEY and SVGAGI. V lost 2 bases, J lost 3 bases, and 10 bases lay in between. In DNA form, the CDR3 reads TGTGCCAGCAGTTACGTAGGGAGAGACACTGAAGCTTTCTTT. This gives the protein CASSYVGRDTEAFF.

CDR3 DNA sequence: TGCGCCAGCAGCCAAGATGAGCTCGGGACCTACAATGAGCAGTTCTTC. This gives the protein CASSQDELGTYNEQFF. V is TRBV4-3 and J is TRBJ2-1; possible D gene TRBD2, 5 bases. In germline, CDR1 is LGHNA, CDR2 YSLEER. V gave up 0 bases and J gave up 2 bases, with 11 bases separating them. The CDR3 has 16 residues.

Concerning this clone itself: One junction end disagrees with the germline gene, perhaps due to a read error. This chain connects TRBV4-2 to TRBJ1-1; D not resolved. CDR3 length: 14 amino acids. Germline CDR1 and CDR2: LGHNA and YNFKEQ. The CDR3 coding sequence is TGTGCCAGCAGCCAAGTTTCACCTAACAGTGAAGCTTTCTTT. This codes for CASSQVSPNSEAFF.

The V gene is TRBV7-2, the J gene TRBJ2-1; TRBD2 aligns across 9 bases. CDR3 length: 16 amino acids. CDR1 is SGHTA, CDR2 FQGNSA, per germline. V trimming: 0 bases; J trimming: 3 bases; junction bases outside the gene matches: 3. Here the CDR3 reads CASSLARTSVYNEQFF. For the CDR3, the DNA is TGTGCCAGCAGCTTAGCTAGGACTAGCGTCTACAATGAGCAGTTCTTC.

V gene TRBV5-1 combines with J gene TRBJ2-2, with 13 bases that match TRBD2. The CDR3 has 16 residues. Germline lookup yields CDR1 SGHRS and CDR2 YFSETQ. The V and J ends lost 4 bases and 8 bases, in that order; junction bases with no gene match: 8. The CDR3 sequence: CASSPGTSGIIGELFF. DNA of the CDR3: TGCGCCAGCAGCCCTGGGACTAGCGGGATTATAGGGGAGCTGTTTTTT.

The genes are TRBV7-6 and TRBJ2-7; no reliable D call. In germline, CDR1 is SGHVS, CDR2 FNYEAQ. V dropped 5 bases and J dropped 4 bases, with 9 bases sitting between them. The CDR3 contains 12 residues. The CDR3 DNA follows: TGTGCCAGCAGCCATAGAATATACGAGCAGTACTTC. Amino acids: CASSHRIYEQYF.